The 21 T cell receptor beta chains reported below all come from one sample, sequenced in a study of OX40 agonist ivuxolimab in advanced cancers. Using immunoSEQ multiplex PCR, the repertoire was profiled, and TCRdb retains in-frame clones only, with some absent. The sample yields around 72,000 clones, roughly 85% seen once. Sequences were derived from CD4+ or CD8+ T cells sorted from blood, sampled in a trial of the OX40 agonist ivuxolimab. All receptors derive from an adult with an advanced solid tumor such as melanoma, head and neck, liver or kidney cancer.

J is TRBJ1-5 and V is TRBV7-8, with D unclear. V lost 1 base and J lost 9, with 13 bases in between. Germline V gene lookup returns CDR1 SGHVS and CDR2 FQNEAQ. The CDR3 spans 14 residues. The CDR3 sequence is CASSLEAVFRPQHF. The CDR3 bases are TGTGCCAGCAGCTTAGAGGCGGTCTTTCGGCCCCAGCATTTT.

This rearrangement joins TRBV4-3 to TRBJ2-7; the D is unclear. This CDR3 comprises 11 residues. The germline CDR1 and CDR2 sequences are LGHNA and YSLEER. V was pared by 6 bases and J by 7 bases, with 10 bases between. The CDR3 sequence: CASSQLGEQYF. The DNA of the CDR3 is TGCGCCAGCAGTCAACTGGGAGAGCAGTACTTC.

This clone was counted once. The CDR3 loop is CASRGPQETQYF. In nucleotides, the CDR3 is TGTGCCAGCCGGGGGCCCCAAGAGACCCAGTACTTC. The rearrangement uses TRBV11-3 and TRBJ2-5; perhaps D is TRBD1 or TRBD2 (6 bases each). V lost 8 bases and J 1 base, leaving 8 bases between the germline ends. This CDR3 region has 12 residues. CDR1 SGHNT and CDR2 YENEEA come from the germline V gene. The whole variable domain, filled in from reference TRBV11-3 and TRBJ2-5, reads EAGVVQSPRYKIIEKKQPVAFWCNPISGHNTLYWYLQNLGQGPELLIRYENEEAVDDSQLPKDRFSAERLKGVDSTLKIQPAELGDSAVYLCASRGPQETQYFGPGTRLLVL.

The V and J genes are TRBV7-2 and TRBJ1-1; TRBD1 might be the D (5 bases). The germline gives CDR1 SGHTA, CDR2 FQGNSA. This CDR3 contains 14 residues. V lost 5 bases to trimming and J lost 0 bases, with 10 bases between them. CDR3 sequence: CASSAGTVNTEAFF. The DNA for the CDR3 is TGTGCCAGCAGCGCCGGGACGGTGAACACTGAAGCTTTCTTT. Filled out from reference TRBV7-2 and TRBJ1-1, the complete variable domain reads GAGVSQSPSNKVTEKGKDVELRCDPISGHTALYWYRQSLGQGLEFLIYFQGNSAPDKSGLPSDRFSAERTGGSVSTLTIQRTQQEDSAVYLCASSAGTVNTEAFFGQGTRLTVV.

The chain carries TRBV5-1 and TRBJ1-4; TRBD1 is a possible D gene (6 bases). The CDR3 is 15 amino acids. Trimming stripped 2 bases from V and 4 bases from J, with 12 bases between. CDR1 is SGHRS, CDR2 YFSETQ, per germline. The CDR3 loop is CASSLGGRSNEKLFF. The CDR3 nucleotides are TGCGCCAGCAGCTTAGGGGGACGGAGTAATGAAAAACTGTTTTTT.

J is TRBJ1-6 and V is TRBV11-2, with D possibly matching TRBD1 (5 bases). Trimming took off 5 bases at V and 14 bases at J, with 13 bases between the two ends. The germline V gene encodes CDR1 SGHAT and CDR2 FQNNGV. The CDR3 contains 12 residues. The CDR3: CASSGTVPALHF. Written as DNA, the CDR3 is TGTGCCAGCAGCGGGACCGTGCCCGCCCTCCACTTT.

V and J are TRBV6-5 and TRBJ1-2; no definite D call. Germline V gene lookup returns CDR1 MNHEY and CDR2 SVGAGI. This CDR3 has 13 amino acids. Trimming shortened V by 2 bases and J by 5 bases, and 9 bases separated the two germline ends. CDR3 nucleotides: TGTGCCAGCAGTTACAGCCAGACTTATGGCTACACCTTC. Its translation is CASSYSQTYGYTF.

The chain carries TRBV5-8 and TRBJ2-3, with 9 bases identical to TRBD1. The CDR3 totals 16 residues. Germline CDR1 and CDR2: SGHTS and YDEGEE. V was clipped by 3 bases and J by 4 bases; unmatched bases: 9. The CDR3 is CASSWETGGAPDTQYF. DNA of the CDR3: TGTGCCAGCAGCTGGGAGACAGGGGGGGCTCCAGATACGCAGTATTTT. The variable domain in full, completed from reference TRBV5-8 and TRBJ2-3, reads EAGVTQSPTHLIKTRGQQATLRCSPISGHTSVYWYQQALGLGLQFLLWYDEGEERNRGNFPPRFSGRQFPNYSSELNVNALELEDSALYLCASSWETGGAPDTQYFGPGTRLTVL.

Concerning this clone itself: Additional DNA sequences in this sample encode the identical CDR3. The chain has TRBV20-1 and TRBJ2-5; 11 bases line up with TRBD2. The CDR3 extends over 11 amino acids. CDR1 is DFQATT and CDR2 is SNEGSKA in the germline V gene (reference sequence). The CDR3, as DNA: TGCAGCGGACTAGCGGGAGAGACCCAGTACTTC. Its protein is CSGLAGETQYF.

This chain joins TRBV6-1 and TRBJ1-5; D gene uncertain. CDR1 and CDR2 from the germline V gene are MNHNS and SASEGT. The V and J ends lost 8 bases and 6 bases respectively, with 17 bases between them. CDR3 size: 14 residues. The CDR3 sequence is CASVLNLLGQPQHF. CDR3 nucleotides: TGTGCCAGCGTTTTGAACCTCCTGGGTCAGCCCCAGCATTTT.

The chain carries TRBV4-1 and TRBJ2-2; D ambiguous. Germline CDR1 MGHRA, CDR2 YSYEKL. Deletions cut 0 bases from V and 5 bases from J, with 7 bases between. The CDR3 sequence is 14 residues long. The CDR3 protein is CASSQDRKTGELFF. The CDR3 DNA reads TGCGCCAGCAGCCAAGATAGAAAAACCGGGGAGCTGTTTTTT.

The chain has TRBV5-5 and TRBJ1-5; the D gene is possibly TRBD1 (6 bases). Germline loops: CDR1 SGHKS, CDR2 YYEKEE (reference sequence). The CDR3 extends over 15 amino acids. Between the trimmed V and J ends, which lost 4 bases and 4 bases, there was a span of 15 bases. The CDR3 loop reads CASSSDRSPNQPQHF. In DNA, the CDR3 is TGTGCCAGCAGCAGTGACAGGAGTCCTAATCAGCCCCAGCATTTT.

The rearrangement joins TRBV18 to TRBJ2-7; D not resolved. Germline V gene sequence: CDR1 KGHSH, CDR2 LQKENI. The V end lost 0 bases, the J end lost 3 bases, and 6 bases lay between the germline ends. CDR3 length: 13 amino acids. DNA of the CDR3: TGTGCCAGCTCACCACCGGTAAACTACGAGCAGTACTTC. Protein: CASSPPVNYEQYF.

This chain uses TRBV5-6 with TRBJ1-4, with D possibly being TRBD1 (6 bases). This CDR3 is 16 amino acids long. Trimming left V 3 bases short and J 3 bases short, with 15 bases between. Germline V lookup: CDR1 SGHDT, CDR2 YYEEEE. Written as DNA, the CDR3 is TGTGCCAGCAGCTGGAGGACATGGACAGCTAATGAAAAACTGTTTTTT. Amino acid sequence: CASSWRTWTANEKLFF.

This clone was detected once. The chain couples TRBV5-1 to TRBJ1-1; D call uncertain. Germline CDR1 is SGHRS and CDR2 is YFSETQ. Trimming took 0 bases from V and 1 from J, leaving 7 bases between them. The CDR3 is made up of 14 amino acids. The CDR3 region has the DNA TGCGCCAGCAGCTTGGAAGGCGCGAACACTGAAGCTTTCTTT. Amino acid sequence: CASSLEGANTEAFF.

The gene calls are TRBV11-2 and TRBJ2-3, with 10 positions matching TRBD1. The length of the CDR3 is 16 residues. Germline CDR1 is SGHAT and CDR2 is FQNNGV. V lost 5 bases and J lost 2; bases outside the gene matches: 7. The CDR3 sequence is CASSPGQGTPTDTQYF. DNA for the CDR3: TGTGCCAGCAGCCCGGGACAGGGGACGCCCACAGATACGCAGTATTTT.

This chain uses TRBV27 with TRBJ1-2, with 7 bases lining up with TRBD1. Per the germline V gene, CDR1 is MNHEY and CDR2 is SMNVEV (reference sequence). The CDR3 loop spans 14 amino acids. V lost 3 bases, J lost 8 bases, and 9 bases stayed unmatched. CDR3 nucleotides: TGTGCCAGCAGTTTTACGACAGGGAAGGGAGGCTACACCTTC. This gives the protein CASSFTTGKGGYTF.

The V gene is TRBV2, the J gene TRBJ2-7; no definite D call. From germline, CDR1 is SNHLY and CDR2 FYNNEI. This CDR3 has 11 amino acids. V was shortened by 6 bases and J by 1 base, with 4 bases between the two germline ends. The CDR3 DNA sequence: TGTGCCAGCAGAGGGTCCTACGAGCAGTACTTC. Residues: CASRGSYEQYF.

V is TRBV11-1 and J is TRBJ2-2; no reliable D call. This CDR3 has 12 residues. The germline V and J ends were trimmed by 5 bases and 6 bases, with 7 bases remaining between them. CDR1 is SGHAT and CDR2 is FQDESV in the germline V gene (reference sequence). The CDR3 is CASSPDPGELFF. In DNA form, the CDR3 reads TGTGCCAGCAGCCCGGACCCCGGGGAGCTGTTTTTT.

This clone appeared once. This chain links TRBV2 with TRBJ2-1; D ambiguous. Germline V gives CDR1 SNHLY, CDR2 FYNNEI. The length of the CDR3 is 14 residues. V was trimmed by 4 bases and J by 0 bases, leaving 7 bases between them. The CDR3 nucleotides are TGTGCCAGCAGTGTGGGCAGCTCCTACAATGAGCAGTTCTTC. It translates to CASSVGSSYNEQFF.

This clone showed up just once. This chain links TRBV5-1 with TRBJ2-3; 9 bases are shared with TRBD2. Germline loops: CDR1 SGHRS, CDR2 YFSETQ. Trimming removed 0 bases from V and 0 bases from J; junction bases left unmatched: 2. The CDR3 extends over 16 amino acids. The CDR3 spells CASSLERGASTDTQYF. DNA of the CDR3: TGCGCCAGCAGCTTGGAGCGGGGGGCTAGCACAGATACGCAGTATTTT.